Below are 13 T cell receptor beta chains sequenced from a single sample in a study of cytomegalovirus exposure and HLA in healthy donors. Primers for the PCR totalled 60 Vbeta and 13 Jbeta. TCRdb's copy holds only in-frame clones and misses some; the assay was immunoSEQ multiplex PCR. The table lists about 200,000 clones, around 85% of them singletons. Source material: PBMCs. These receptor sequences come from a girl aged 2 to 9 in good health and CMV-seronegative.

J is TRBJ2-5 and V is TRBV6-1, with TRBD2 as a possible D gene (5 bases). Germline V gene sequence: CDR1 MNHNS, CDR2 SASEGT. V lost 1 base, J lost 2 bases, and 8 bases lay in between. The CDR3 spans 14 residues. CDR3 DNA sequence: TGTGCCAGCAGTGAAGGCCCGGGGCAAGAGACCCAGTACTTC. The encoded protein is CASSEGPGQETQYF.

The chain has TRBV19 and TRBJ2-1, with TRBD2 matching over 7 bases. The length of the CDR3 is 13 residues. The germline CDR1 and CDR2 sequences are LNHDA and SQIVND (reference sequence). J gave up 15 bases and V 0 bases, and 8 bases lay outside the gene matches. DNA of the CDR3: TGTGCCAGTAGTATAGATAGGGCTAGCGGCACGTTCTTC. Its translation is CASSIDRASGTFF.

The rearrangement uses TRBV19 and TRBJ1-4; 7 nucleotides agree with TRBD1. Germline CDR1 is LNHDA and CDR2 is SQIVND (reference sequence). This CDR3 comprises 13 residues. V trimming: 7 bases; J trimming: 5 bases; junction bases outside the gene matches: 4. The CDR3 spells CASTGTANEKLFF. The CDR3, as DNA: TGTGCCAGTACGGGGACAGCGAATGAAAAACTGTTTTTT.

In nucleotides, the CDR3 is TGTGCCAGCGGACAGGGGGCGTTCACTGAAGCTTTCTTT. Protein: CASGQGAFTEAFF. The genes are TRBV27 and TRBJ1-1; 11 nucleotides match TRBD1. This CDR3 is built from 13 residues. Germline V gene data show CDR1 as MNHEY and CDR2 as SMNVEV (reference sequence). With V trimmed by 8 bases and J by 4 bases, 3 bases remained unmatched.

For this clone: The sample carries other DNA sequences with the same CDR3. This chain uses TRBV5-1 with TRBJ1-1; no definite D call. CDR1 is SGHRS, CDR2 YFSETQ, per germline. V was pared by 1 base and J by 2 bases, with 12 bases between. The CDR3 covers 15 residues. The CDR3 sequence is CASSLTGPRNTEAFF. The DNA of the CDR3 is TGCGCCAGCAGCTTGACCGGCCCTAGAAACACTGAAGCTTTCTTT.

This clone was detected once. The rearrangement joins TRBV5-6 to TRBJ2-3, with TRBD2 matching 7 bases. This CDR3 region has 18 residues. Germline V lookup: CDR1 SGHDT, CDR2 YYEEEE. Trimming at V came to 2 bases and at J to 2 bases, leaving 14 bases not matched to a gene. CDR3 in DNA: TGTGCCAGCAGCTTACCCATTCCTATAGCGGGTGACACAGATACGCAGTATTTT. It encodes CASSLPIPIAGDTDTQYF.

This clone was seen only once. The chain employs TRBV27 and TRBJ2-7; 8 nucleotides line up with TRBD1. This CDR3 has 13 amino acids. Unmatched junction bases numbered 5, after V lost 6 bases and J lost 4 bases. In germline, CDR1 is MNHEY, CDR2 SMNVEV (reference sequence). CDR3 sequence reads: CASSLDRAYEQYF. As DNA, the CDR3 is TGTGCCAGCAGCTTGGACAGGGCGTACGAGCAGTACTTC.

CDR3 loop: CASGGLISGGPGDTQYF. As DNA, the CDR3 is TGTGCTAGTGGTGGCCTCATCTCGGGAGGGCCGGGGGATACGCAGTATTTT. The chain links TRBV12-5 to TRBJ2-3; 8 bases agree with TRBD2. The CDR3 covers 17 residues. Germline V gene data show CDR1 as LGHNT and CDR2 as FRNRAP. Trimming took 5 bases from V and 6 from J; bases not matched to a gene: 16.

V usage is TRBV19 and J usage is TRBJ2-5; D uncertain. Germline values: CDR1 LNHDA, CDR2 SQIVND (reference sequence). V gave up 3 bases and J gave up 3 bases, with 5 bases separating them. This CDR3 spans 12 amino acids. Written as DNA, the CDR3 is TGTGCCAGTAGTATCTCGGAAGAGACCCAGTACTTC. It encodes CASSISEETQYF.

The genes are TRBV11-2 and TRBJ2-3; 11 bases align to TRBD2. The CDR3 totals 17 residues. Trimming took 1 base from V and 5 from J; bases not matched to a gene: 8. Looked up from germline, CDR1 is SGHAT and CDR2 is FQNNGV. CDR3 sequence (DNA): TGTGCCAGCAGCTTAGGGTTAGCGGGGGGGCCGGGAGATACGCAGTATTTT. Translation: CASSLGLAGGPGDTQYF.

This sequence joins TRBV9 and TRBJ2-7; 7 nucleotides line up with TRBD1. From germline, CDR1 is SGDLS and CDR2 YYNGEE. The CDR3 has 16 amino acids. The V gene end was trimmed by 2 bases and the J gene end by 2 bases; junction bases not matched to a gene: 10. The CDR3: CASSVAPGQRAYEQYF. CDR3 sequence (DNA): TGTGCCAGCAGCGTTGCCCCGGGACAGAGAGCCTACGAGCAGTACTTC.

This sequence joins TRBV6-1 and TRBJ1-3, with D hard to call. The V and J ends lost 1 base and 2 bases respectively, with 6 bases between them. The CDR3 consists of 14 residues. The V gene's germline CDR1 is MNHNS and CDR2 SASEGT. For the CDR3, the DNA is TGTGCCAGCAGTGAAGGCGGGACTGGAAACACCATATATTTT. Amino acids: CASSEGGTGNTIYF.

CDR3 nucleotide sequence: TGCGCCAGCAGCTTGGCGACCCCAGGCGAGCAGTTCTTC. Amino acids: CASSLATPGEQFF. The chain combines TRBV5-1 with TRBJ2-1, with D unresolved. The V gene's germline CDR1 is SGHRS and CDR2 YFSETQ. The CDR3 consists of 13 residues. Trimming pared 0 bases from V and 10 bases from J, leaving 11 bases between. Variable domain in full (rest from reference TRBV5-1 and TRBJ2-1): KAGVTQTPRYLIKTRGQQVTLSCSPISGHRSVSWYQQTPGQGLQFLFEYFSETQRNKGNFPGRFSGRQFSNSRSEMNVSTLELGDSALYLCASSLATPGEQFFGPGTRLTVL.